The 29 T cell receptor beta chains in this list originate from one sample, sequenced in a study of T cell responses to AZD1222 COVID-19 vaccine. Assay: immunoSEQ multiplex PCR; the TCRdb copy retains only in-frame clones and omits some. This repertoire shows approximately 160,000 clones, 88% found once; its top ten account for 2.2%. Sequences were derived from peripheral blood, sampled on day 0 of AZD1222 vaccination. The origin of the receptors is an adult in good health.

The gene calls are TRBV5-6 and TRBJ2-7; D perhaps matches TRBD2 (5 bases). Germline lookup yields CDR1 SGHDT and CDR2 YYEEEE. The ends were cut back, 6 bases at V and 3 bases at J, with 19 bases in the middle. The CDR3 is 15 residues long. The CDR3 sequence: CASTLEARNSYEQYF. In nucleotides, the CDR3 is TGTGCCAGCACACTGGAGGCCAGGAACAGCTACGAGCAGTACTTC. The variable domain in full, completed from reference TRBV5-6 and TRBJ2-7, reads DAGVTQSPTHLIKTRGQQVTLRCSPKSGHDTVSWYQQALGQGPQFIFQYYEEEERQRGNFPDRFSGHQFPNYSSELNVNALLLGDSALYLCASTLEARNSYEQYFGPGTRLTVT.

This clone was counted once. This rearrangement joins TRBV5-4 to TRBJ1-6, with TRBD1 matching over 7 bases. Germline CDR1 and CDR2: SGHNT and YYREEE (reference sequence). This CDR3 is built from 15 residues. Losses at the gene ends were 4 bases for V and 8 bases for J; bases not matched to a gene: 9. This CDR3 reads CASSPRQGFDSPLHF. DNA of the CDR3: TGTGCCAGCAGCCCTCGACAGGGATTCGATTCACCCCTCCACTTT.

The J gene is TRBJ2-7, the V gene TRBV7-6; the match to TRBD1 covers 8 bases. Per the germline V gene, CDR1 is SGHVS and CDR2 is FNYEAQ. Trimming took 2 bases from V and 4 from J; bases not matched to a gene: 7. The length of the CDR3 is 15 residues. CDR3 region: CASSLTQGARYEQYF. The CDR3 DNA sequence: TGTGCCAGCAGCTTAACTCAGGGGGCAAGGTACGAGCAGTACTTC.

The rearrangement uses TRBV6-5 and TRBJ2-5; D perhaps matches TRBD2 (5 bases). V lost 2 bases and J 1 base, leaving 8 bases between the germline ends. The CDR3 consists of 14 residues. Germline loops: CDR1 MNHEY, CDR2 SVGAGI. This CDR3 is CASSYREPQETQYF. CDR3 in DNA: TGTGCCAGCAGTTACAGGGAGCCCCAAGAGACCCAGTACTTC.

This clone was counted a single time. J is TRBJ1-6 and V is TRBV4-3, with D unresolved. The V end lost 0 bases, the J end lost 2 bases, and 11 bases lay between the germline ends. This CDR3 is built from 17 residues. The germline V gene has CDR1 LGHNA and CDR2 YSLEER. CDR3 coding DNA: TGCGCCAGCAGCCAAGATTTAAGTGGTCCCTATAATTCACCCCTCCACTTT. Its protein is CASSQDLSGPYNSPLHF.

This chain connects TRBV5-1 to TRBJ2-3; D is ambiguous. CDR3 length equals 13 residues. V was clipped by 4 bases and J by 5 bases, with 11 bases between them. CDR1 is SGHRS, CDR2 YFSETQ, per germline. The CDR3 DNA reads as TGCGCCAGCAGCCCCGACCGTCTAGATACGCAGTATTTT. This sequence encodes CASSPDRLDTQYF.

This clone was counted a few times. This chain connects TRBV6-1 to TRBJ2-7, with D uncertain. Trimming cost V 6 bases and J 4 bases, with 7 bases left between them. CDR1 is MNHNS, CDR2 SASEGT, per germline. The CDR3 contains 11 residues. The CDR3 DNA follows: TGTGCCAGCAGCACCCATTACGAGCAGTACTTC. Protein sequence: CASSTHYEQYF.

The J gene is TRBJ2-5, the V gene TRBV7-8; possibly TRBD2 for D (7 bases). CDR3 length equals 16 residues. Trimming pared 3 bases from V and 5 bases from J, leaving 19 bases between. The germline gives CDR1 SGHVS, CDR2 FQNEAQ. This CDR3 is CASSFFWGGGRETQYF. The CDR3 DNA is TGTGCCAGCAGCTTTTTTTGGGGAGGGGGACGGGAGACCCAGTACTTC.

In the case of this clone: Other DNA sequences in this specimen translate into the identical CDR3. V is TRBV5-1 and J is TRBJ2-7; 7 bases map to TRBD1. The CDR3 runs to 13 residues. Germline trimming cut 6 bases from V and 0 bases from J; bases unmatched to any gene: 3. The germline gives CDR1 SGHRS, CDR2 YFSETQ. The CDR3, as DNA: TGCGCCAGCAACCGGGACAGCTCCTACGAGCAGTACTTC. Protein: CASNRDSSYEQYF.

The J gene is TRBJ1-5, the V gene TRBV6-1, with a weak D call TRBD1 (5 bases). V was trimmed by 0 bases and J by 5 bases, leaving 17 bases between them. Germline CDR1 and CDR2: MNHNS and SASEGT. This CDR3 has 17 amino acids. The CDR3 loop is CASSEAIQVKGDQPQHF. The DNA of the CDR3 is TGTGCCAGCAGTGAAGCAATACAGGTTAAGGGCGATCAGCCCCAGCATTTT.

The V gene is TRBV11-1, the J gene TRBJ2-5, with TRBD1 matching 10 bases. The CDR3 is made up of 15 amino acids. V lost 5 bases to trimming and J lost 5 bases; unmatched junction nucleotides: 8. From germline, CDR1 is SGHAT and CDR2 FQDESV (reference sequence). CDR3 sequence: CASSPRQGAVETQYF. CDR3 sequence (DNA): TGTGCCAGCAGCCCAAGACAGGGGGCCGTGGAGACCCAGTACTTC.

The gene calls are TRBV6-4 and TRBJ1-6; no definite D call. Germline CDR1 is MRHNA and CDR2 is SNTAGT. Trimming took off 8 bases at V and 10 bases at J, with 18 bases between the two ends. The CDR3 totals 14 residues. CDR3 nucleotides: TGTGCCAGCTCCCGACTCGGGGAGGGCTCACCCCTCCACTTT. Translated, it gives CASSRLGEGSPLHF.

Only one count was recorded for this clone. This rearrangement joins TRBV5-1 to TRBJ2-2; 12 bases match TRBD2. The CDR3 spans 16 residues. The J segment lost 6 bases and the V segment lost 2 bases, leaving 5 bases of the junction unmatched. Germline V gene data show CDR1 as SGHRS and CDR2 as YFSETQ. Written as DNA, the CDR3 is TGCGCCAGCAGCTTTACGACTAGCGGGAGTTCCGGGGAGCTGTTTTTT. Translation: CASSFTTSGSSGELFF.

V usage is TRBV29-1 and J usage is TRBJ1-2; 9 positions match TRBD1. The CDR3 has 14 residues. Per the germline V gene, CDR1 is SQVTM and CDR2 is ANQGSEA. V shed 6 bases and J 4 bases; nucleotides not matched to a gene: 9. The CDR3 spells CSVGGGDRVYGYTF. The CDR3 nucleotides are TGCAGCGTGGGAGGGGGGGACAGGGTCTATGGCTACACCTTC.

Points on this clone: Other DNA sequences in this sample translate to the same CDR3. The chain links TRBV19 to TRBJ2-3; maybe TRBD2 (5 bases). The CDR3 runs to 13 residues. V was clipped by 1 base and J by 3 bases, with 5 bases between them. Germline V gene data show CDR1 as LNHDA and CDR2 as SQIVND (reference sequence). CDR3 sequence: CASSIGGTDTQYF. The DNA for the CDR3 is TGTGCCAGTAGTATAGGCGGGACAGATACGCAGTATTTT.

This chain connects TRBV7-2 to TRBJ2-4; D might be TRBD1 (5 bases). V shed 1 base and J shed 6 bases, with 13 bases lying between them. The germline V gene encodes CDR1 SGHTA and CDR2 FQGNSA. The CDR3 is 15 amino acids. The CDR3 nucleotides read TGTGCCAGCAGCTTAGGTGCAGGGAATTTAAACATTCAGTACTTC. It yields the protein CASSLGAGNLNIQYF.

The chain employs TRBV7-3 and TRBJ2-1; D tentatively reads TRBD1 or TRBD2 (7 bases each). Germline values: CDR1 SGHTA, CDR2 FQGTGA. The CDR3 covers 15 residues. Trimming took 5 bases from V and 7 from J, leaving 18 bases between them. For the CDR3, the DNA is TGTGCCAGCAGCCCCCAGGGGGGGAGGGAGAATGAGCAGTTCTTC. This codes for CASSPQGGRENEQFF.

V and J are TRBV2 and TRBJ2-7; 7 bases map to TRBD1. Germline CDR1 is SNHLY and CDR2 is FYNNEI. The CDR3 sequence is 15 residues long. V lost 3 bases, J lost 2 bases, and 7 bases stayed unmatched. The CDR3 DNA reads TGTGCCAGCAGTGAGCCGGACAGGTTAACCTACGAGCAGTACTTC. It translates to CASSEPDRLTYEQYF.

The chain is built from TRBV28 and TRBJ2-2; tentatively, D is TRBD1 or TRBD2 (5 bases each). Trimming stripped 7 bases from V and 1 base from J, with 16 bases between. The V gene's germline CDR1 is MDHEN and CDR2 SYDVKM. This CDR3 spans 16 amino acids. The CDR3 loop is CASTASGTGNTGELFF. The CDR3 bases are TGTGCCAGCACCGCGTCGGGGACGGGGAACACCGGGGAGCTGTTTTTT.

This sequence joins TRBV7-8 and TRBJ1-5; D is perhaps TRBD1 (5 bases). Deletions cut 6 bases from V and 2 bases from J, with 11 bases between. CDR3 length: 14 amino acids. Germline V gene data show CDR1 as SGHVS and CDR2 as FQNEAQ. Here the CDR3 DNA reads TGTGCCAGCAGTCCCACAGGTGGCAATCAGCCCCAGCATTTT. This codes for CASSPTGGNQPQHF. Combining the CDR3 with reference TRBV7-8 and TRBJ1-5 gives the whole variable domain GAGVSQSPRYKVAKRGQDVALRCDPISGHVSLFWYQQALGQGPEFLTYFQNEAQLDKSGLPSDRFFAERPEGSVSTLKIQRTQQEDSAVYLCASSPTGGNQPQHFGDGTRLSIL.

This chain uses TRBV18 with TRBJ2-2, with 9 bases aligning to TRBD1. Germline V gives CDR1 KGHSH, CDR2 LQKENI. The junction had 3 bases not matched to a gene; V was cut back by 6 bases and J by 1 base. The CDR3 is 15 amino acids. For the CDR3, the DNA is TGTGCCAGCTCGACAGGGGGGATGAACACCGGGGAGCTGTTTTTT. It codes for CASSTGGMNTGELFF.

This chain links TRBV9 with TRBJ2-2; D tentatively reads TRBD1 or TRBD2 (5 bases each). There are 15 residues in the CDR3. V shed 3 bases and J shed 2 bases, with 11 bases lying between them. CDR1 is SGDLS and CDR2 is YYNGEE in the germline V gene. The CDR3 here is CASSAGPLNTGELFF. CDR3 coding DNA: TGTGCCAGCAGCGCGGGACCACTCAACACCGGGGAGCTGTTTTTT.

The chain has TRBV6-2 or TRBV6-3 and TRBJ2-1; 13 nucleotides align to TRBD2. Germline V CDR1 and CDR2: MNHEY, SVGEGT. There are 17 residues in the CDR3. V dropped 3 bases and J dropped 6; count of bases not matched to a gene: 8. CDR3 amino acids: CASSYPTGLAGANEQFF. The DNA for the CDR3 is TGTGCCAGCAGTTATCCCACCGGACTAGCGGGAGCCAATGAGCAGTTCTTC.

The sample holds one count of this clone. CDR3 in DNA: TGTGCCAGCAGCGTAGGTCCTAGCGCCCTAGTGGGGGGGCAGTTCTTC. This gives the protein CASSVGPSALVGGQFF. The V gene is TRBV9, the J gene TRBJ2-1; a possible D gene is TRBD2 (6 bases). The ends were cut back, 0 bases at V and 12 bases at J, with 22 bases in the middle. The CDR3 loop spans 16 amino acids. Germline CDR1 and CDR2: SGDLS and YYNGEE.

This chain's CDR3 is CAISEKGTGNEKLFF. The CDR3 region has the DNA TGTGCCATCAGTGAAAAGGGGACAGGAAATGAAAAACTGTTTTTT. The J gene is TRBJ1-4, the V gene TRBV10-3; 8 bases map to TRBD1. The CDR3 has 15 residues. Trimming at V came to 3 bases and at J to 5 bases, leaving 5 bases not matched to a gene. Germline-derived CDR1 and CDR2 are ENHRY and SYGVKD.

The table lists this clone with a count of one. One end of the junction varies from germline; a read error may be responsible. The chain uses TRBV6-5 and TRBJ2-7; either TRBD1 or TRBD2 may supply D (7 bases each). Germline-derived CDR1 and CDR2 are MNHEY and SVGAGI. The CDR3 contains 13 residues. This CDR3 reads CASSYRQGGTWHF. DNA for the CDR3: TGTGCCAGCAGTTACAGGCAGGGGGGGACCTGGCACTTC.

The genes are TRBV5-4 and TRBJ2-1; 7 bases line up with TRBD1. The J segment lost 12 bases and the V segment lost 0 bases, leaving 9 bases of the junction unmatched. Germline lookup yields CDR1 SGHNT and CDR2 YYREEE (reference sequence). The CDR3 is made up of 14 amino acids. For the CDR3, the DNA is TGTGCCAGCAGCTTGGGACAGGGCGTGGGAAGGCAGTTCTTC. It codes for CASSLGQGVGRQFF.

V usage is TRBV30 and J usage is TRBJ1-1; 7 bases map to TRBD1. Germline lookup yields CDR1 GTSNPN and CDR2 SVGIG (reference sequence). Losses at the gene ends were 4 bases for V and 11 bases for J; bases not matched to a gene: 10. CDR3 size: 12 residues. CDR3 DNA: TGTGCCTGGACCTCAGGGGGGGGGCATGCTTTCTTT. It translates to CAWTSGGGHAFF.

The sample holds one count of this clone. The V call is TRBV19, the J call TRBJ1-4; the match to TRBD1 covers 9 bases. The trim removed 5 bases at V and 2 bases at J, leaving 9 bases unmatched. From germline, CDR1 is LNHDA and CDR2 SQIVND (reference sequence). This CDR3 is 17 amino acids long. The CDR3 protein is CASSFTGQGKTNEKLFF. In DNA form, the CDR3 reads TGTGCCAGTAGTTTCACCGGACAGGGGAAGACTAATGAAAAACTGTTTTTT. Full variable domain (outside the CDR3, taken from reference TRBV19 and TRBJ1-4): DGGITQSPKYLFRKEGQNVTLSCEQNLNHDAMYWYRQDPGQGLRLIYYSQIVNDFQKGDIAEGYSVSREKKESFPLTVTSAQKNPTAFYLCASSFTGQGKTNEKLFFGSGTQLSVL.